The 25 T cell receptor beta chains below come from one sample, sequenced in a study of Graves' ophthalmopathy and Graves' hyperthyroidism. RNA transcripts were the template, and TCR beta CDR3 regions were amplified from them. First-round RT-PCR relied on HTBI primers, and a second-round multiplex PCR came next. TCRdb reanalysed the multiplex PCR reads using MiXCR and keeps one entry per CDR3 protein. The sample lists roughly 380,000 distinct CDR3 sequences; roughly 14% were seen once. Sequences were obtained from peripheral blood. These receptors all stem from a woman under 30 with stable Graves' hyperthyroidism.

The chain is built from TRBV6-1 and TRBJ1-2; 10 bases fit TRBD1. The junction had 8 bases not matched to a gene; V was cut back by 8 bases and J by 8 bases. CDR1 is MNHNS and CDR2 is SASEGT in the germline V gene. The CDR3 loop spans 13 amino acids. CDR3 amino acids: CASGRQGATGYTF. CDR3 DNA: TGTGCCAGCGGTAGACAGGGGGCGACCGGCTACACCTTC.

This clonotype occurred many times. The V call is TRBV20-1, the J call TRBJ1-1; D unclear. V was pared by 2 bases and J by 1 base, with 5 bases between. The CDR3 contains 12 residues. CDR1 and CDR2 (germline): DFQATT, SNEGSKA (reference sequence). The CDR3 coding sequence is TGCAGTGCTAGACTGGGGAACACTGAAGCTTTCTTT. It codes for CSARLGNTEAFF.

The V call is TRBV7-2, the J call TRBJ2-7, with 10 bases aligning to TRBD2. V lost 2 bases and J lost 5; bases outside the gene matches: 15. This CDR3 region has 18 residues. CDR1 SGHTA and CDR2 FQGNSA come from the germline V gene. The CDR3 protein is CASSLRLAGEGGTHEQYF. Written as DNA, the CDR3 is TGTGCCAGCAGCTTAAGGCTAGCGGGGGAGGGGGGAACTCACGAGCAGTACTTC.

A few counts support this clonotype. The V and J genes are TRBV24-1 and TRBJ2-2; 12 bases map to TRBD1. The CDR3 sequence is 19 residues long. V lost 5 bases to trimming and J lost 3 bases; unmatched junction nucleotides: 12. Per germline, CDR1 KGHDR and CDR2 SFDVKD. The CDR3 DNA is TGTGCCACCAGTGGGGGCCGGGACAGGGGGCGTTATGACACCGGGGAGCTGTTTTTT. Its protein product is CATSGGRDRGRYDTGELFF.

Regarding this clonotype: This may arise from a read error, as a much more abundant clone is one base away. The V and J genes are TRBV7-9 and TRBJ1-1; D gene uncertain. Germline-derived CDR1 and CDR2 are SEHNR and FQNEAQ (reference sequence). The CDR3 is 14 amino acids. V dropped 5 bases and J dropped 8 bases, with 18 bases sitting between them. The CDR3 coding sequence is TGTGCCAGCAGCGTAGAGGCAGTGGTAACCGAAGCTTTCTTT. Amino acids: CASSVEAVVTEAFF.

V gene TRBV5-6 combines with J gene TRBJ2-7; the match to TRBD1 covers 8 bases. CDR3 length: 14 amino acids. CDR1 and CDR2 (germline): SGHDT, YYEEEE. The V gene end was trimmed by 4 bases and the J gene end by 7 bases; junction bases not matched to a gene: 10. The CDR3 protein is CASSIGQGDWEQYF. The CDR3, as DNA: TGTGCCAGCAGCATAGGACAGGGCGATTGGGAGCAGTACTTC.

At least ten counts were recorded for this clonotype. The genes are TRBV6-5 and TRBJ1-2, with 8 bases aligning to TRBD1. Germline V gene lookup returns CDR1 MNHEY and CDR2 SVGAGI. The CDR3 has 13 amino acids. The trim removed 4 bases at V and 9 bases at J, leaving 7 bases unmatched. The CDR3 loop is CASSFQGAESYTF. The CDR3 DNA sequence: TGTGCCAGCAGTTTTCAGGGGGCGGAAAGCTACACCTTC.

This clonotype was found many times. This sequence joins TRBV20-1 and TRBJ1-2, with 7 bases matching TRBD1. Germline values: CDR1 DFQATT, CDR2 SNEGSKA (reference sequence). Trimming at V came to 3 bases and at J to 2 bases, leaving 9 bases not matched to a gene. This CDR3 spans 15 amino acids. CDR3 sequence reads: CSASPGTVGNYGYTF. For the CDR3, the DNA is TGCAGTGCTAGTCCCGGGACAGTGGGGAACTATGGCTACACCTTC.

This clonotype was detected many times. The CDR3 coding sequence is TGCAGTGCGCCTCCCCAAGGGGGGGGCGGCGAGCAGTACTTC. This encodes CSAPPQGGGGEQYF. The J gene is TRBJ2-7, the V gene TRBV20-1; D may be TRBD2 (7 bases). The germline V gene has CDR1 DFQATT and CDR2 SNEGSKA (reference sequence). V shed 6 bases and J shed 6 bases, with 21 bases lying between them. The CDR3 sequence is 14 residues long.

This clonotype was counted many times. This chain uses TRBV27 with TRBJ1-1; D gene unclear. Trimming took off 3 bases at V and 1 base at J, with 6 bases between the two ends. The CDR3 spans 13 residues. From germline, CDR1 is MNHEY and CDR2 SMNVEV (reference sequence). CDR3 DNA sequence: TGTGCCAGCAGTTTCGCTGAGAACACTGAAGCTTTCTTT. It encodes CASSFAENTEAFF.

Ten or more counts support this clonotype. The chain recombines TRBV12-3 or TRBV12-4 with TRBJ2-7; D call uncertain. The CDR3 is made up of 12 amino acids. The V end was cut by 1 base, the J end by 6 bases, with 7 bases between. CDR3 sequence (DNA): TGTGCCAGCAGTTTAGATCCGGGCGAGCAGTACTTC. Translating it yields CASSLDPGEQYF.

The table lists this clonotype with a count of one. The chain couples TRBV6-1 to TRBJ1-6; 7 bases are shared with TRBD1. CDR1 is MNHNS and CDR2 is SASEGT in the germline V gene. The junction had 15 bases not matched to a gene; V was cut back by 6 bases and J by 7 bases. There are 17 residues in the CDR3. The CDR3: CASRRTTGAWSNSPLHF. CDR3 nucleotide sequence: TGTGCCAGCAGACGAACCACAGGGGCGTGGAGCAATTCACCCCTCCACTTT.

Remarks on this clonotype: An end of the junction does not agree with germline; a read error may underlie this. CDR3 protein: CASKEGSDYKQYF. The CDR3 DNA follows: TGTGCCAGCAAGGAAGGGTCCGACTACAAGCAGTACTTC. This chain links TRBV6-1 with TRBJ2-7; D might be TRBD2 (5 bases). CDR1 MNHNS and CDR2 SASEGT come from the germline V gene. This CDR3 is 13 amino acids long.

This clonotype was counted at least ten times. The chain recombines TRBV5-1 with TRBJ1-1; a possible D gene is TRBD1 (5 bases). Germline CDR1 SGHRS, CDR2 YFSETQ. V dropped 0 bases and J dropped 1 base, with 10 bases sitting between them. The CDR3 is 15 residues long. The CDR3 spells CASSLVGDENTEAFF. The CDR3 bases are TGCGCCAGCAGCTTGGTCGGGGACGAGAACACTGAAGCTTTCTTT.

This clonotype has at least ten counts. J is TRBJ1-2 and V is TRBV4-1; 9 bases map to TRBD1. This CDR3 is 16 amino acids long. Trimming cost V 2 bases and J 3 bases; bases outside gene matches: 7. The germline gives CDR1 MGHRA, CDR2 YSYEKL. CDR3 region: CASSQPNRGRHYGYTF. In DNA, the CDR3 is TGCGCCAGCAGCCAACCGAACAGGGGGCGCCACTATGGCTACACCTTC.

This clonotype was counted at least ten times. CDR3 residues: CASSPISGSIKHGYTF. The CDR3 DNA reads as TGTGCCAGCAGCCCAATATCAGGGTCGATCAAACACGGCTACACCTTC. V usage is TRBV11-2 and J usage is TRBJ1-2, with a weak D call TRBD1 (5 bases). Per the germline V gene, CDR1 is SGHAT and CDR2 is FQNNGV. The CDR3 sequence is 16 residues long. Trimming took 5 bases from V and 8 from J, leaving 24 bases between them.

The table lists this clonotype with many counts. The chain is built from TRBV20-1 and TRBJ2-7; D may be TRBD1 (6 bases). The CDR3 runs to 13 residues. Germline CDR1 is DFQATT and CDR2 is SNEGSKA (reference sequence). Trimming removed 5 bases at V and 0 bases at J, with 11 bases between. This chain's CDR3 is CSAPGQNSYEQYF. The CDR3 DNA follows: TGCAGTGCTCCGGGACAAAACTCCTACGAGCAGTACTTC.

This clonotype has ten or more counts. The J gene is TRBJ1-1, the V gene TRBV6-5; D ambiguous. Germline CDR1 and CDR2: MNHEY and SVGAGI. CDR3 length: 12 amino acids. Trimming left V 4 bases short and J 6 bases short, with 9 bases between. CDR3 region: CASSSGTSEAFF. The CDR3 DNA follows: TGTGCCAGCAGTTCGGGCACCTCTGAAGCTTTCTTT.

The table lists this clonotype with many counts. The gene calls are TRBV6-1 and TRBJ1-2, with 10 nucleotides matching TRBD1. V lost 4 bases, J lost 8 bases, and 13 bases stayed unmatched. Germline CDR1 MNHNS, CDR2 SASEGT. The length of the CDR3 is 16 residues. CDR3 residues: CASSGQGAIGTEGYTF. The CDR3 DNA is TGTGCCAGCAGTGGACAGGGGGCGATTGGGACGGAGGGCTACACCTTC.

The V and J genes are TRBV20-1 and TRBJ2-7, with 7 bases fitting TRBD1. The CDR3 is 14 residues long. Looked up from germline, CDR1 is DFQATT and CDR2 is SNEGSKA (reference sequence). V trimming: 5 bases; J trimming: 1 base; junction bases outside the gene matches: 8. The CDR3 DNA follows: TGCAGTGCTCAGGACAGGTTACATTCCTACGAGCAGTACTTC. Residues: CSAQDRLHSYEQYF.

This clonotype has at least ten counts. This chain links TRBV24-1 with TRBJ2-7; D is ambiguous. V was clipped by 3 bases and J by 7 bases, with 9 bases between them. CDR1 is KGHDR and CDR2 is SFDVKD in the germline V gene. The CDR3 extends over 12 amino acids. DNA of the CDR3: TGTGCCACCAGTGATGTGGGTAGGGAGCAGTACTTC. This gives the protein CATSDVGREQYF.

This clonotype was counted ten times or more. The V and J genes are TRBV19 and TRBJ1-2, with D uncertain. Germline CDR1 and CDR2: LNHDA and SQIVND (reference sequence). The CDR3 runs 15 residues. V lost 5 bases, J lost 2 bases, and 15 bases lay in between. CDR3 protein: CASSLRERGNYGYTF. The CDR3 region has the DNA TGTGCCAGTAGTCTCCGGGAACGGGGAAACTATGGCTACACCTTC.

This clonotype was counted many times. An end of the junction does not agree with germline; a read error may underlie this. This rearrangement joins TRBV12-3 or TRBV12-4 to TRBJ2-7; 7 nucleotides agree with TRBD1. The length of the CDR3 is 14 residues. CDR3 protein: CASSAWTGSYERYF. The CDR3 region has the DNA TGTGCCAGCAGTGCCTGGACAGGCTCCTACGAGCGGTACTTC.

This clonotype was recorded at least ten times. J is TRBJ1-1 and V is TRBV11-1, with D perhaps matching TRBD1 (6 bases). The V and J ends lost 7 bases and 1 base respectively, with 16 bases between them. In germline, CDR1 is SGHAT, CDR2 FQDESV (reference sequence). The CDR3 is 15 residues long. Here the CDR3 DNA reads TGTGCCAGCATGCCCGGGACACTCAAGAACACTGAAGCTTTCTTT. Its translation is CASMPGTLKNTEAFF.

The sample holds many counts of this clonotype. The chain links TRBV12-3 or TRBV12-4 to TRBJ1-5, with a weak D call TRBD1 (5 bases). The CDR3 is made up of 13 amino acids. V dropped 6 bases and J dropped 1 base, with 7 bases sitting between them. CDR3 protein: CASSRDSNQPQHF. The CDR3 DNA sequence: TGTGCCAGCAGCAGGGACAGCAATCAGCCCCAGCATTTT.